The 2 T cell receptor beta chains below come from one sample, sequenced in a study of T-cell memory formation after mild COVID-19. TCRdb used MiXCR to reprocess the 5' RACE reads, holding one entry per CDR3 protein. The repertoire consists of roughly 190,000 distinct CDR3 sequences, with around 19% occurring once and the leading ten covering roughly 2.3%. Sequenced: PBMCs or a T cell subset sorted from them (not recorded which). These receptor sequences come from an adult woman who had mild COVID-19 (a few samples of this study predate the infection). Cell type and time point are not known.

This clonotype came up a few times. The chain couples TRBV9 to TRBJ2-2; D not resolved. Trimming stripped 3 bases from V and 6 bases from J, with 12 bases between. CDR3 length equals 14 residues. Germline CDR1 is SGDLS and CDR2 is YYNGEE. The CDR3 DNA reads as TGTGCCAGCAGCGAGCGTGATCCTCCCGGGGAGCTGTTTTTT. It specifies CASSERDPPGELFF.

This clonotype was observed a handful of times. The gene calls are TRBV7-2 and TRBJ2-1; 11 positions agree with TRBD1. The CDR3 is 16 amino acids. Per germline, CDR1 SGHTA and CDR2 FQGNSA. J lost 15 bases, V lost 5 bases, and 18 bases had no gene match. The DNA of the CDR3 is TGTGCCAGCAGCCGCCGCTCCCCCCCCGGGACAGGGGGGTCGTTCTTC. Encoded protein: CASSRRSPPGTGGSFF.